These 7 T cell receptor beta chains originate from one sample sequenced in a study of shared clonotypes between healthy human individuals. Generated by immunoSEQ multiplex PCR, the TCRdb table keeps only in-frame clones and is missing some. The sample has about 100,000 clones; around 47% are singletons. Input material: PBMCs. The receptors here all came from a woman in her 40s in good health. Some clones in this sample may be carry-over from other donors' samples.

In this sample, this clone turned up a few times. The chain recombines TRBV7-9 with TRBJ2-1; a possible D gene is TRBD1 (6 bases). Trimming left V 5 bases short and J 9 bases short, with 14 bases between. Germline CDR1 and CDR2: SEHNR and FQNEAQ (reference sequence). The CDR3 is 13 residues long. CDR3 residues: CASSPSGRGEQFF. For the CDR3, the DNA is TGTGCCAGCAGCCCCTCGGGCAGGGGTGAGCAGTTCTTC.

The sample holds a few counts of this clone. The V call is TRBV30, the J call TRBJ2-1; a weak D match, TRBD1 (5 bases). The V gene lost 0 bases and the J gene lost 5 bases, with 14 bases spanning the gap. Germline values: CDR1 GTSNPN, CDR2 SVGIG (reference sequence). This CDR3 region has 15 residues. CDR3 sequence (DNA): TGTGCCTGGAGTGTACTTGACAGCACGAACAATGAGCAGTTCTTC. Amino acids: CAWSVLDSTNNEQFF. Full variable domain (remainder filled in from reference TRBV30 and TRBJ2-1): SQTIHQWPATLVQPVGSPLSLECTVEGTSNPNLYWYRQAAGRGLQLLFYSVGIGQISSEVPQNLSASRPQDRQFILSSKKLLLSDSGFYLCAWSVLDSTNNEQFFGPGTRLTVL.

The CDR3 sequence: CASSVSYEQYF. CDR3 coding DNA: TGTGCCAGCTCGGTTAGTTACGAGCAGTACTTC. The chain is built from TRBV7-9 and TRBJ2-5; no clear D gene. The DNA end favors TRBJ2-7, so the J call may be wrong. The CDR3 covers 11 residues. Germline V gene sequence: CDR1 SEHNR, CDR2 FQNEAQ (reference sequence).

The DNA for the CDR3 is TGTGCCAGCAGGGAGGGGACAGGGGGCCCGCGGGAGCAGTACTTC. The encoded protein is CASREGTGGPREQYF. The rearrangement links TRBV6-6 to TRBJ2-7; 12 bases are shared with TRBD1. Germline V gene sequence: CDR1 MNHNY, CDR2 SVGAGI (reference sequence). V was pared by 6 bases and J by 7 bases, with 10 bases of the junction left unmatched. CDR3 length equals 15 residues.

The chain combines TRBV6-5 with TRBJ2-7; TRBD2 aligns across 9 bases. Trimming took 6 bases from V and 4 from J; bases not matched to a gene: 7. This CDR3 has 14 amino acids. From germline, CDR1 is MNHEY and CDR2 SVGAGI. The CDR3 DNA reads TGTGCCAGCAGCCGGGCCAGCGGGGGGTACGAGCAGTACTTC. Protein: CASSRASGGYEQYF.

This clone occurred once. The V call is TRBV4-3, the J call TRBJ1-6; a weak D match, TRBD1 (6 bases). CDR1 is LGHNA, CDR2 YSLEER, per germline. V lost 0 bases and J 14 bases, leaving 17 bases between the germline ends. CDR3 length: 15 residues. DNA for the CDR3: TGCGCCAGCAGCCAAGATCGACAGGACCTCAGGACCCTCCACTTT. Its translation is CASSQDRQDLRTLHF.

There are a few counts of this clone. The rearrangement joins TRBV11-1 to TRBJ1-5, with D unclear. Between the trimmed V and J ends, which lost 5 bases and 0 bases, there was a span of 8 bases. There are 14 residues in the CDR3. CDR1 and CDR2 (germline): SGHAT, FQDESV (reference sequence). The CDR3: CASSQDGSNQPQHF. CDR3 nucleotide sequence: TGTGCCAGCAGCCAGGACGGTAGCAATCAGCCCCAGCATTTT.